One sample yielded the 7 T cell receptor beta chains listed below, sequenced in a study of radiotherapy plus CTLA-4 blockade in lung cancer. The protocol was immunoSEQ multiplex PCR, while the TCRdb copy is restricted to in-frame clones and leaves out a portion. The sample contains roughly 78,000 clones, about 80% of which appear only once. Material: peripheral blood, obtained from a patient treated with radiotherapy plus ipilimumab. These receptors all stem from a human donor with non-small cell lung cancer who had a complete response to radiotherapy plus ipilimumab.

This clone was counted only a few times. The V and J genes are TRBV14 and TRBJ1-6; 9 nucleotides match TRBD1. The germline gives CDR1 SGHDN, CDR2 FVKESK. The junction had 1 base not matched to a gene; V was cut back by 4 bases and J by 6 bases. This CDR3 has 14 amino acids. In DNA form, the CDR3 reads TGTGCCAGCAGCCCGGGACAGGGTAATTCACCCCTCCACTTT. Amino acid sequence: CASSPGQGNSPLHF.

With regard to this clone: Other DNA sequences in this sample translate to the same CDR3. The chain links TRBV18 to TRBJ2-2, with 8 bases matching TRBD1. J was trimmed by 1 base and V by 5 bases; bases with no gene match: 0. This CDR3 contains 14 residues. CDR1 is KGHSH and CDR2 is LQKENI in the germline V gene. CDR3 nucleotide sequence: TGTGCCAGCTCAGGGACAGGGAACACCGGGGAGCTGTTTTTT. Amino acid sequence: CASSGTGNTGELFF. Using reference TRBV18 and TRBJ2-2 for the parts outside the CDR3, the full variable domain is NAGVMQNPRHLVRRRGQEARLRCSPMKGHSHVYWYRQLPEEGLKFMVYLQKENIIDESGMPKERFSAEFPKEGPSILRIQQVVRGDSAAYFCASSGTGNTGELFFGEGSRLTVL.

CDR3 in DNA: TGTGCCAGCAGTCGAGGGGGCGAGCAGTACGTC. This codes for CASSRGGEQYV. V and J are TRBV6-1 and TRBJ2-7, with D maybe TRBD1 (6 bases). The CDR3 totals 11 residues. Between the trimmed V and J ends, which lost 5 bases and 6 bases, there was a span of 8 bases. The germline CDR1 and CDR2 sequences are MNHNS and SASEGT.

This chain links TRBV4-3 with TRBJ2-3; 7 nucleotides align to TRBD1. The length of the CDR3 is 14 residues. The germline V gene encodes CDR1 LGHNA and CDR2 YSLEER. The J segment lost 1 base and the V segment lost 5 bases, leaving 3 bases of the junction unmatched. This CDR3 is CASSSGTGTDTQYF. In nucleotides, the CDR3 is TGCGCCAGCAGCTCTGGGACAGGCACAGATACGCAGTATTTT.

This clone was observed a few times. The V and J genes are TRBV11-3 and TRBJ2-5, with unresolved D. The CDR3 totals 13 residues. V was cut by 0 bases and J by 7 bases, with 9 bases left in between. Per the germline V gene, CDR1 is SGHNT and CDR2 is YENEEA. This CDR3 reads CASSLDSTATQYF. DNA of the CDR3: TGTGCCAGCAGCTTAGATTCCACGGCGACCCAGTACTTC.

The chain couples TRBV15 to TRBJ1-1; no clear D. Between the trimmed V and J ends, which lost 0 bases and 11 bases, there was a span of 13 bases. This CDR3 is built from 13 residues. Germline CDR1 reads LNHNV; CDR2 reads YYDKDF (reference sequence). The CDR3 coding sequence is TGTGCCACCAGCAGAGATCCTGGGTCTACGGCTTTCTTT. Amino acid sequence: CATSRDPGSTAFF.

The chain links TRBV5-8 to TRBJ2-7; a weak D match, TRBD2 (6 bases). This CDR3 region has 11 residues. CDR1 SGHTS and CDR2 YDEGEE come from the germline V gene. The ends were cut back, 7 bases at V and 7 bases at J, with 12 bases in the middle. The CDR3 DNA follows: TGTGCCAGCGGGGGGTATGGGGAGCAGTACTTC. It is translated as CASGGYGEQYF.